This T cell receptor beta chain was identified during a study of CD8+ T cells in alopecia areata. The overall study: Oral tofacitinib, 5 to 10 mg twice daily, was given in an open-label trial. Disease severity was quantified as SALT score of affected scalp area.

Stated treatment: oral pan-JAK inhibitor, 5-10 mg twice daily. Sorted out of PBMCs were CD4+ T cells and CD8+ T cells. cDNA prepared by RNA extraction and subsequent reverse transcription served as the template for sequencing. Data came from immunoSEQ multiplex PCR; TCRdb stores just in-frame clones and leaves some out. The table shows about 180,000 clones, with approximately 52% occurring only once. The sequenced sample was CD4+ T cells sorted from blood, obtained at approximately week 60, from a patient treated with tofacitinib. The sequence came from a human donor with alopecia areata.

CDR3 sequence reads: CASRTSGETQYF. In DNA form, the CDR3 reads TGTGCCAGCAGGACCAGTGGTGAGACCCAGTACTTC. The chain carries TRBV28 and TRBJ2-5; no firm D call. This CDR3 region has 12 residues. CDR1 MDHEN and CDR2 SYDVKM come from the germline V gene. V lost 6 bases to trimming and J lost 5 bases, with 10 bases between them.